The 13 T cell receptor beta chains below come from one sample, sequenced in a study of T cell changes during pregnancy in multiple sclerosis. Libraries were prepared by immunoSEQ multiplex PCR; TCRdb keeps only in-frame clonotypes and omits some of them. Among about 70,000 clones listed, more than 90% were seen once. The specimen comprised peripheral blood, sampled in the second trimester of pregnancy. The receptors shown here come from a female donor in good health, enrolled as a control in a pregnancy study.

J is TRBJ2-3 and V is TRBV7-9, with 10 bases fitting TRBD2. Per germline, CDR1 SEHNR and CDR2 FQNEAQ (reference sequence). The CDR3 runs 16 residues. Losses at the gene ends were 1 base for V and 2 bases for J; bases not matched to a gene: 3. The CDR3 DNA reads TGTGCCAGCAGCTTAGGAGCGGGGGGGGACACAGATACGCAGTATTTT. Translated, it gives CASSLGAGGDTDTQYF.

V gene TRBV6-1 combines with J gene TRBJ1-1, with D perhaps TRBD1 (5 bases). Germline V gene data show CDR1 as MNHNS and CDR2 as SASEGT. There are 15 residues in the CDR3. Trimming cost V 2 bases and J 4 bases, with 14 bases left between them. CDR3 nucleotide sequence: TGTGCCAGCAGTGAATCAGGGATAGGTGGCACTGAAGCTTTCTTT. Protein sequence: CASSESGIGGTEAFF.

V is TRBV27 and J is TRBJ2-1; TRBD2 matches 8 bases. Germline V gene sequence: CDR1 MNHEY, CDR2 SMNVEV (reference sequence). Losses at the gene ends were 3 bases for V and 4 bases for J; bases not matched to a gene: 2. The CDR3 consists of 14 residues. CDR3 sequence (DNA): TGTGCCAGCAGTTTTAGCGGGGCATACAATGAGCAGTTCTTC. This encodes CASSFSGAYNEQFF.

The gene calls are TRBV27 and TRBJ1-4; TRBD1 matches at 10 bases. The germline V gene encodes CDR1 MNHEY and CDR2 SMNVEV (reference sequence). V trimming: 5 bases; J trimming: 8 bases; junction bases outside the gene matches: 5. This CDR3 is 14 amino acids long. In DNA form, the CDR3 reads TGTGCCAGCAGTAGGACAGGGGGAAGAGAAAAACTGTTTTTT. Translating gives CASSRTGGREKLFF.

Remarks on this clone: Other DNA variants within this sample encode the same CDR3. The chain combines TRBV29-1 with TRBJ1-2; TRBD1 matches 7 bases. The CDR3 covers 14 residues. Trimming took 3 bases from V and 4 from J; bases not matched to a gene: 8. CDR1 and CDR2 from the germline V gene are SQVTM and ANQGSEA. CDR3: CSVEPGQGGYGYTF. CDR3 bases: TGCAGCGTTGAGCCAGGGCAGGGGGGCTATGGCTACACCTTC.

V is TRBV10-3 and J is TRBJ1-5, with TRBD1 matching 10 bases. This CDR3 region has 15 residues. Germline CDR1 is ENHRY and CDR2 is SYGVKD. With 6 bases clipped from V and 6 bases from J, the junction kept 8 bases outside the gene matches. Here the CDR3 DNA reads TGTGCCATCAGGGGGGACAGGGGCTTCGGTCAGCCCCAGCATTTT. It is translated as CAIRGDRGFGQPQHF.

The chain uses TRBV6-5 and TRBJ2-2, with D tentatively TRBD1 (6 bases). V shed 0 bases and J shed 2 bases, with 7 bases lying between them. This CDR3 has 15 amino acids. The germline V gene encodes CDR1 MNHEY and CDR2 SVGAGI. CDR3 nucleotides: TGTGCCAGCAGTTACTCGGACAGTAACACCGGGGAGCTGTTTTTT. Protein: CASSYSDSNTGELFF.

This chain joins TRBV7-2 and TRBJ1-1; D remains ambiguous. CDR3 length equals 13 residues. V lost 5 bases and J lost 0, with 7 bases in between. The germline V gene encodes CDR1 SGHTA and CDR2 FQGNSA. In nucleotides, the CDR3 is TGTGCCAGCAGCCAACATTTGAACACTGAAGCTTTCTTT. This encodes CASSQHLNTEAFF.

The chain carries TRBV11-3 and TRBJ2-7; possibly TRBD1 for D (5 bases). The CDR3 extends over 12 amino acids. The V and J ends lost 1 base and 6 bases respectively, with 7 bases between them. Germline loops: CDR1 SGHNT, CDR2 YENEEA. This CDR3 is CASSLVRGEQYF. Written as DNA, the CDR3 is TGTGCCAGCAGCTTAGTTAGGGGCGAGCAGTACTTC.

The count of this clone is one. A read error may produce the germline difference seen at one junction end. The gene calls are TRBV7-7 and TRBJ2-2; TRBD1 agrees at 7 bases. Per the germline V gene, CDR1 is SSHAT and CDR2 is FNYEAQ (reference sequence). This CDR3 is built from 16 residues. CDR3: CASSLETGEDTGELFF. CDR3 nucleotide sequence: TGTGCTAGCAGCTTAGAAACAGGGGAAGACACCGGGGAGCTGTTTTTT.

The V and J genes are TRBV5-1 and TRBJ2-7; TRBD1 aligns across 10 bases. CDR1 is SGHRS and CDR2 is YFSETQ in the germline V gene. The CDR3 runs to 14 residues. Trimming took 3 bases from V and 3 from J; bases not matched to a gene: 3. In DNA form, the CDR3 reads TGCGCCAGCAGCTCGCGGGACAGGGGCTACGAGCAGTACTTC. Its protein is CASSSRDRGYEQYF.

The chain carries TRBV6-5 and TRBJ2-2, with 9 nucleotides matching TRBD2. The CDR3 loop spans 15 amino acids. After removal of 6 bases from V and 5 bases from J, the junction contained 7 bases not matched to a gene. The V gene's germline CDR1 is MNHEY and CDR2 SVGAGI. CDR3 nucleotide sequence: TGTGCCAGCAGGCGAGGTAGCGGGGGTACCGGGGAGCTGTTTTTT. It is translated as CASRRGSGGTGELFF.

This rearrangement joins TRBV6-1 to TRBJ1-5, with D possibly matching TRBD1 (5 bases). Per the germline V gene, CDR1 is MNHNS and CDR2 is SASEGT. Trimming cost V 0 bases and J 5 bases, with 14 bases left between them. The CDR3 is 16 residues long. CDR3 residues: CASSEALRQGYQPQHF. As DNA, the CDR3 is TGTGCCAGCAGTGAAGCGCTTCGTCAGGGTTATCAGCCCCAGCATTTT.